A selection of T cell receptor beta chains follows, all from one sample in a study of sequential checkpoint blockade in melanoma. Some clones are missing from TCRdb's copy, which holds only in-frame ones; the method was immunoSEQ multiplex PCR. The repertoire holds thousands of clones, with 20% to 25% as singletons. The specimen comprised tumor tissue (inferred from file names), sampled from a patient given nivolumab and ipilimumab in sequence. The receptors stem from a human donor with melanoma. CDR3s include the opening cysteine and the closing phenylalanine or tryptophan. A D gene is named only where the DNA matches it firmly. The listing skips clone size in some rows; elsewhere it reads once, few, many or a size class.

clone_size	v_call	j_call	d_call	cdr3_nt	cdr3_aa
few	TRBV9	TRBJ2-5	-	TGTGCCAGCAGCGTAGGGATAGCAGACCGACAAGAGACCCAGTACTTC	CASSVGIADRQETQYF
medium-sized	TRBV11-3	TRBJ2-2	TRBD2	TGTGCCAGCAGCCCCCGGGGGGTAAAAGACACCGGGGAGCTGTTTTTT	CASSPRGVKDTGELFF
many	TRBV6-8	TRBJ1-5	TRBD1	TGTGCCAGCAGTTATAGGCAGGGGGGTCAGCCCCAGCATTTT	CASSYRQGGQPQHF
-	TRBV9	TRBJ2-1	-	TGTGCCAGCAGCGCCCATAAGGGGCCCCAGTTCTTC	CASSAHKGPQFF
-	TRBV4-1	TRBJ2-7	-	TGCGCCAGCAGCCAAACGCCGGCAGGCTTTTCCTACGAGCAGTACTTC	CASSQTPAGFSYEQYF
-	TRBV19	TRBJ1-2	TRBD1	TGTGCCAGTAATACACAGGGGGAAGCTAACTATGGCTACACCTTC	CASNTQGEANYGYTF
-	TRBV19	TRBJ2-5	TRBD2	TGTGCCACCGGACTAGGGAAAGAGACCCAGTACTTC	CATGLGKETQYF
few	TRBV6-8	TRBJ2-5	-	TGTGCCAGCAGTTACTTCCCCCGAGAGACCCAGTACTTC	CASSYFPRETQYF
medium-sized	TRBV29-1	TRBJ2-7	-	TGCAGCGTCTCCGGGGTAGGTAGGGACTCTTCCCCGTACTTC	CSVSGVGRDSSPYF
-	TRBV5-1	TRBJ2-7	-	TGCGCCAGCAGCTTGGAAGGGAGGGGGACCTACGAGCAGTACTTC	CASSLEGRGTYEQYF
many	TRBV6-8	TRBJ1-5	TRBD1	TGTGCCAGCAGTTACTCGGGACAGGTTGACCGTCAGCCCCAGCATTTT	CASSYSGQVDRQPQHF
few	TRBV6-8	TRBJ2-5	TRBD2	TGTGCCAGCACTCTACAGCCTAGCGGGGGCCGAGAGACCCAGTACTTC	CASTLQPSGGRETQYF
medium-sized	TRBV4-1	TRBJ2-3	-	TGCGCCAGCAGCCAAGGTAATAGCCGAAGCTACACAGGTACGCAGTATTTT	CASSQGNSRSYTGTQYF
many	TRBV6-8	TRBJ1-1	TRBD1	TGTGCCAGCAGTTTGACAGGGTTTAGCACTGAAGCTTTCTTT	CASSLTGFSTEAFF
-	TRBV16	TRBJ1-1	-	TGTGCCAGCAGCCGGGGCGGCTTTAAGGCTTTCTTT	CASSRGGFKAFF
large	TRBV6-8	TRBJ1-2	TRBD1	TGTGCCAGCAGTACGACAGGGGGCAACTATGGCTACACCTTC	CASSTTGGNYGYTF
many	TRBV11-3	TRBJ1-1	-	TGTGCCAGCAGCCCAGGACTCATGAACACTGAAGCTTTCTTT	CASSPGLMNTEAFF
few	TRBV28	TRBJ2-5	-	TGTGCCAGCAGCCTACAGGGAGGAAAGACCCAGTACTTC	CASSLQGGKTQYF
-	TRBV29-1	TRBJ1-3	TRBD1	TGCAGCGTTGAGGGACAGGGGCCCGGAAACACCATATATTTT	CSVEGQGPGNTIYF
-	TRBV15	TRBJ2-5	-	TGTGCCACCAGCAGAGTTGGCAGGAAGAATCAAGAGACCCAGTACTTC	CATSRVGRKNQETQYF
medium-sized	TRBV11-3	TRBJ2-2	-	TGTGCCAGCAGCTTCCCGGGACAACCGAACACCGGGGAGCTGTTTTTT	CASSFPGQPNTGELFF
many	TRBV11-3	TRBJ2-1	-	TGTGCCAGCAGCTTACTAGGGGGACCGTACAATGAGCAGTTCTTC	CASSLLGGPYNEQFF
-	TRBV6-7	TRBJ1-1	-	TGTGCCAGCAGTATGGGGACTGAAGCTTTCTTT	CASSMGTEAFF
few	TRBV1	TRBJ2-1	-	TGCGCCAGCAGCCAAGCCAAGGGGACAGTTCAGGGCAATGAGCAGTTCTTC	CASSQAKGTVQGNEQFF
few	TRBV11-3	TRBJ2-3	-	TGTGCCAGCAGCTTGGTAGCTAGCTTCACAGATACGCAGTATTTT	CASSLVASFTDTQYF
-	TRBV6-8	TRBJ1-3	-	TGTGCCATCGAACAGACTCCCTCTGGAAACACCATATATTTT	CAIEQTPSGNTIYF
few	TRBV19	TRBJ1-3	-	TGTGCCAGCCAGGACTACTCTGGAAACACCATATATTTT	CASQDYSGNTIYF